The clone carrying this TCR beta chain was seen ten or more times. The antigen is not known. Trimming removed 3 bases from V and 7 bases from J, with 8 bases in between. The germline gives CDR1 DFQATT, CDR2 SNEGSKA (reference sequence). This CDR3 is 11 amino acids long. Each diagnosis was grounded in clinical symptoms, serum thyroxine and TRAb, thyroid ultrasound, and orbital computed tomography. TCR beta CDR3 regions were amplified from RNA transcripts. RT-PCR in the first round (using the HTBI primer set) targeted the TCR CDR3. TCRdb re-called the multiplex PCR reads through MiXCR, storing one row per CDR3 protein. Counted here are about 110,000 distinct CDR3 sequences, approximately 16% occurring once; the ten biggest clones make up 35% to 50%. The entry originates in a study of T cells in Graves' hyperthyroidism and ophthalmopathy. Overall study findings and caveats: Ophthalmopathy got predicted by the model a median about six months before its onset. Most expanded thyroid clonotypes above 0.001 recurred in blood.

The chain carries TRBV20-1 and TRBJ2-3; D is unresolved. Sequenced input: blood. The receptor was isolated from a woman aged 45 to 65 with Graves' hyperthyroidism. The CDR3: CSASTRHTQYF. In nucleotides, the CDR3 is TGCAGTGCTAGTACCCGACATACGCAGTATTTT.